This TCR beta chain was sequenced for a study of cytomegalovirus exposure and HLA in healthy donors. The germline V gene has CDR1 SGHVS and CDR2 FNYEAQ. Trimming pared 6 bases from V and 1 base from J, leaving 15 bases between. The CDR3 has 16 residues. Study findings and constraints: For most subjects, TCR beta sequences were reported to predict HLA-A and HLA-B alleles with accuracy. Associated with cytomegalovirus, according to the listing, were 170 or so TCR beta chains.

Regarding this clone: The target antigen is unknown.

Primers for the PCR totalled 60 Vbeta and 13 Jbeta. Original handling: Later, some 79 million unique TCR beta chains were counted in an analysis, and approximately 10 million of them were shared. Generated by immunoSEQ multiplex PCR, the TCRdb table keeps only in-frame clones and is missing some. V, J and clone size reflect that table, while D and trimming were determined from the DNA. Here the sample spans about 110,000 clones, roughly 71% being singletons. The clonotype comes from a male donor in good health and CMV-seropositive. The sequencing input was PBMCs. The rearrangement links TRBV7-6 to TRBJ2-2; tentative D call: TRBD2 (7 bases). The CDR3 protein is CASRPGGSGNTGELFF. For the CDR3, the DNA is TGTGCCAGCAGGCCGGGGGGCTCAGGGAACACCGGGGAGCTGTTTTTT.